This T cell receptor (beta chain) stems from a study of OX40 agonist ivuxolimab in advanced cancers. Trimming pared 6 bases from V and 4 bases from J, leaving 18 bases between. The CDR3 is 15 amino acids. Germline values: CDR1 MNHEY, CDR2 SVGAGI. In this sample, this clone turned up a few times. The protocol was immunoSEQ multiplex PCR, while the TCRdb copy is restricted to in-frame clones and leaves out a portion. The sample holds more than 70,000 clones, approximately 82% seen once. The sample consisted of CD4+ or CD8+ T cells sorted from blood, taken in a trial of the OX40 agonist ivuxolimab. The sequence was obtained from an adult with an advanced solid tumor such as melanoma, head and neck, liver or kidney cancer. The chain links TRBV6-5 to TRBJ1-1; possible D gene TRBD1, 6 bases. The DNA of the CDR3 is TGTGCCAGCAGATCAGAGGGGGGTCTGAGCACTGAAGCTTTCTTT. Translation gives CASRSEGGLSTEAFF.